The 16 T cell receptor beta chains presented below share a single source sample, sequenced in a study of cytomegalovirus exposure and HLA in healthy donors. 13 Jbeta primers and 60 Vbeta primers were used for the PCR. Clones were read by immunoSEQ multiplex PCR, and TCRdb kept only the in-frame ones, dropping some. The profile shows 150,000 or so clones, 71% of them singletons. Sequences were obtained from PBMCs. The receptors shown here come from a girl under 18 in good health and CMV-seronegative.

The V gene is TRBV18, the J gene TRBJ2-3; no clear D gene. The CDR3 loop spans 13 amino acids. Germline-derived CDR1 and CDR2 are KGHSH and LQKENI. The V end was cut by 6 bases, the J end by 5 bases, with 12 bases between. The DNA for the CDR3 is TGTGCCAGCTCGCTCGGTGCCGGAGATACGCAGTATTTT. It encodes CASSLGAGDTQYF.

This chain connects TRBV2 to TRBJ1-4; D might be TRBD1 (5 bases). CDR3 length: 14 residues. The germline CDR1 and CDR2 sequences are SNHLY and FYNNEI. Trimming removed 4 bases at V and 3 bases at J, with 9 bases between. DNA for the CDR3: TGTGCCAGCAGTGGGGGCGCGGCTAATGAAAAACTGTTTTTT. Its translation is CASSGGAANEKLFF.

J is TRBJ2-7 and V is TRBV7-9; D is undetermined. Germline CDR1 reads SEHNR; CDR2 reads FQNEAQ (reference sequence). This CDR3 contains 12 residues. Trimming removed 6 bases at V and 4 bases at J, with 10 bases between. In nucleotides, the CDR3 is TGTGCCAGCAGTCCACTGATTTACGAGCAGTACTTC. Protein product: CASSPLIYEQYF.

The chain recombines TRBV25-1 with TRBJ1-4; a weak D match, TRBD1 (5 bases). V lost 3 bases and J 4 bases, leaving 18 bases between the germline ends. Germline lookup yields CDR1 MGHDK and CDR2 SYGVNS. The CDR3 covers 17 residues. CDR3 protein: CASSDHRGDGLNEKLFF. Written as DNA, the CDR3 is TGTGCCAGCAGTGATCATCGGGGGGACGGTCTTAATGAAAAACTGTTTTTT.

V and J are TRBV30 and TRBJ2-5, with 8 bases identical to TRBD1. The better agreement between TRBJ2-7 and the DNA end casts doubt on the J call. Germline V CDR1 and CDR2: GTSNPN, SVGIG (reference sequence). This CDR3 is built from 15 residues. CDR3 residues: CAWSSGQGSSYEQYF. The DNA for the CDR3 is TGTGCCTGGAGTTCCGGACAGGGTTCCTCCTACGAGCAGTACTTC.

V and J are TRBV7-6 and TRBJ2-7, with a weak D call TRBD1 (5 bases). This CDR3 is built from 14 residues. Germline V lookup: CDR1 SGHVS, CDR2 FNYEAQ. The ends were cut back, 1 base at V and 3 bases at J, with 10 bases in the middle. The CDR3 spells CASSLGAGYYEQYF. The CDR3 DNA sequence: TGTGCCAGCAGCTTAGGGGCAGGGTACTACGAGCAGTACTTC.

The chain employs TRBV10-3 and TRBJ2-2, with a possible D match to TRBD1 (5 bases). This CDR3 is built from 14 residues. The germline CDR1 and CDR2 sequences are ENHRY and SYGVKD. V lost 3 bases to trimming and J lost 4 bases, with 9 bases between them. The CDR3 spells CAISDLTGTGELFF. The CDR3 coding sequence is TGTGCCATCAGTGACTTAACAGGCACCGGGGAGCTGTTTTTT.

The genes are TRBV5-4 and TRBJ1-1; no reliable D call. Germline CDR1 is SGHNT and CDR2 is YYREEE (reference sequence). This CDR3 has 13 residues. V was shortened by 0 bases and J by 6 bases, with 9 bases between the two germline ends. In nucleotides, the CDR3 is TGTGCCAGCAGCTTGGACGTAGTCGCTGAAGCTTTCTTT. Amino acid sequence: CASSLDVVAEAFF.

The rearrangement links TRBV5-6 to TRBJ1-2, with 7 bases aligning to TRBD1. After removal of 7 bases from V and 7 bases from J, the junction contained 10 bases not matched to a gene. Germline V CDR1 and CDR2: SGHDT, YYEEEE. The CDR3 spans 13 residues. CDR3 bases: TGTGCCAGCTTTGGGTACAGGGGAGTTGGCTACACCTTC. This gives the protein CASFGYRGVGYTF.

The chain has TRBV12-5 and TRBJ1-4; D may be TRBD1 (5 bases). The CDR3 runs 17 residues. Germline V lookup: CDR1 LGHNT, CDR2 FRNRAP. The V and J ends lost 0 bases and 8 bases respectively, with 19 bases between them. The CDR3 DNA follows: TGTGCTAGTGGTTTGGTATCAACTTTAGGGGTTAGCGAAAAACTGTTTTTT. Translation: CASGLVSTLGVSEKLFF. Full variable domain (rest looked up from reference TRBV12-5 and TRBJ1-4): DARVTQTPRHKVTEMGQEVTMRCQPILGHNTVFWYRQTMMQGLELLAYFRNRAPLDDSGMPKDRFSAEMPDATLATLKIQPSEPRDSAVYFCASGLVSTLGVSEKLFFGSGTQLSVL.

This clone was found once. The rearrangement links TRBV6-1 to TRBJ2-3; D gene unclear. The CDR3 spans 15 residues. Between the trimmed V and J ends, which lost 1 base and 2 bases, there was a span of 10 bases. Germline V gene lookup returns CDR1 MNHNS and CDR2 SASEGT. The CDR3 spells CASSEGGLITDTQYF. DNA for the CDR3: TGTGCCAGCAGTGAAGGAGGCCTAATCACAGATACGCAGTATTTT.

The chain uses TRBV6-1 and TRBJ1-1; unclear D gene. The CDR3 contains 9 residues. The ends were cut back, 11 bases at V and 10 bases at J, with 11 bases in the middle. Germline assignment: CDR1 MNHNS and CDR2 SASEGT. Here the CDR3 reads CAGGGAAFF. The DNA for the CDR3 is TGTGCCGGCGGAGGCGCAGCTTTCTTT.

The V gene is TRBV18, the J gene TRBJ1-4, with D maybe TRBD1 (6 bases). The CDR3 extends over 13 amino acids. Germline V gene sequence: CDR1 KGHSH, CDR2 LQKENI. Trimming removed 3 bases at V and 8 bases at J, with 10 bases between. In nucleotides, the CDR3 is TGTGCCAGCTCACCTTACAGGGTCGAAAAACTGTTTTTT. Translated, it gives CASSPYRVEKLFF. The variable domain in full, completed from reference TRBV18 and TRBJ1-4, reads NAGVMQNPRHLVRRRGQEARLRCSPMKGHSHVYWYRQLPEEGLKFMVYLQKENIIDESGMPKERFSAEFPKEGPSILRIQQVVRGDSAAYFCASSPYRVEKLFFGSGTQLSVL.

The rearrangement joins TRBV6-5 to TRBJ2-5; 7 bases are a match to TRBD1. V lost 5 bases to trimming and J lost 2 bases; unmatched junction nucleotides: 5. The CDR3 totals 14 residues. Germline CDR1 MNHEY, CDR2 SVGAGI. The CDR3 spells CASSIGQAQETQYF. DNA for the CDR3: TGTGCCAGCAGTATAGGACAGGCTCAAGAGACCCAGTACTTC.

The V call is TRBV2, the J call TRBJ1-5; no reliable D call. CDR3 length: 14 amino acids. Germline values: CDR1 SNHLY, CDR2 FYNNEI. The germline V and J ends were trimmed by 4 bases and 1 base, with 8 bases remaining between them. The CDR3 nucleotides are TGTGCCAGCAGTGGGCAGAGGAGCAATCAGCCCCAGCATTTT. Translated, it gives CASSGQRSNQPQHF.

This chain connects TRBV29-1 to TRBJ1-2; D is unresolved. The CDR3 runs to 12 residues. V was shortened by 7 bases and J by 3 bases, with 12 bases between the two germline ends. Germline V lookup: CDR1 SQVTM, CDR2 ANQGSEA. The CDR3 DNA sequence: TGCAGCGCTGGAGGGATTGACTATGGCTACACCTTC. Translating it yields CSAGGIDYGYTF.